This TCR beta chain was retrieved from a study of blood T cell repertoires in COVID-19. Across the study: Material from acute and convalescent COVID-19 was sourced from the United States, Italy and Spain. Sample material is recorded as cDNA or gDNA derived from T cells, B-cell-depleted T cells, or PBMCs.

This clone was seen more than once but under ten times. Under the authors' procedure: For nucleated cells, counts were estimated from reference gene primer amplification. TCRdb's copy holds only in-frame clones and misses some; the assay was immunoSEQ multiplex PCR. D and trimming come from the DNA, and the V and J calls and clone size come from that table. The sample has roughly 100,000 clones, about nine tenths seen once; the top ten hold 5.2%. CDR1 is SGHNT, CDR2 YYREEE, per germline (reference sequence). This CDR3 has 16 residues. The V and J ends lost 3 bases and 3 bases, in that order; junction bases with no gene match: 11. Patients of the Seattle cohort, enrolled during active infection, were followed longitudinally.

The sample consisted of peripheral blood. The chain carries TRBV5-4 and TRBJ2-7, with 8 bases lining up with TRBD2. The sequence derives from a woman between 45 and 60 years old with COVID-19, enrolled during active disease. CDR3 nucleotide sequence: TGTGCCAGCAGCTCCGGGGGGGGGCAGGGTGGCTACGAGCAGTACTTC. Protein product: CASSSGGGQGGYEQYF.